One T cell receptor beta chain is described in this entry. Its antigen is currently unknown. These data come from a study of cytomegalovirus exposure and HLA in healthy donors. Study summary: HLA-typed donors were the source of 80 million to 90 million unique TCRs, which an early data release held. Study results and limitations: In a later analysis, productive TCRs from donors in an Asian-associated ancestry cluster reportedly carried fewer N-insertions than the cohort mean. Researchers counted roughly 150 TCR beta chains as cytomegalovirus-associated.

Germline CDR1 reads SNHLY; CDR2 reads FYNNEI. V was pared by 3 bases and J by 1 base, with 13 bases between. This CDR3 has 16 amino acids. Participants comprised healthy donors of bone marrow. The PCR used 60 Vbeta and 13 Jbeta primers. The table came from immunoSEQ multiplex PCR; TCRdb's copy has only in-frame clones and leaves some out. The data hold over 120,000 clones, with about 10% observed a single time. This sequence was found in a man aged 50 to 60 in good health and CMV-seronegative. The chain recombines TRBV2 with TRBJ2-4, with D possibly TRBD2 on 6 matching bases. The sample consisted of PBMCs. The CDR3 region is CASSDRRGRAKNIQYF. The DNA of the CDR3 is TGTGCCAGCAGTGACCGGCGAGGGAGGGCCAAAAACATTCAGTACTTC.